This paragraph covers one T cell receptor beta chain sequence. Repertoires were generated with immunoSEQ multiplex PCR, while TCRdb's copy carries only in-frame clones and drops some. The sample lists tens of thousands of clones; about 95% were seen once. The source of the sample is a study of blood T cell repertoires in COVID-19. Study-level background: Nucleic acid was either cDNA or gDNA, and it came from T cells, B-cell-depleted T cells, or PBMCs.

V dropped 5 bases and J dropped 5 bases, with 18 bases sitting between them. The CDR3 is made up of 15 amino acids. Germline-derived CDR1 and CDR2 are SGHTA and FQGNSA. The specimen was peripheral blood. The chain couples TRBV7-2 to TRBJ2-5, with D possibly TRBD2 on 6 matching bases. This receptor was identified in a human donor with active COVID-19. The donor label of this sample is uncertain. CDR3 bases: TGTGCCAGCAGCGGTTCGGAGGGGCCTTGGGAGACCCAGTACTTC. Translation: CASSGSEGPWETQYF.